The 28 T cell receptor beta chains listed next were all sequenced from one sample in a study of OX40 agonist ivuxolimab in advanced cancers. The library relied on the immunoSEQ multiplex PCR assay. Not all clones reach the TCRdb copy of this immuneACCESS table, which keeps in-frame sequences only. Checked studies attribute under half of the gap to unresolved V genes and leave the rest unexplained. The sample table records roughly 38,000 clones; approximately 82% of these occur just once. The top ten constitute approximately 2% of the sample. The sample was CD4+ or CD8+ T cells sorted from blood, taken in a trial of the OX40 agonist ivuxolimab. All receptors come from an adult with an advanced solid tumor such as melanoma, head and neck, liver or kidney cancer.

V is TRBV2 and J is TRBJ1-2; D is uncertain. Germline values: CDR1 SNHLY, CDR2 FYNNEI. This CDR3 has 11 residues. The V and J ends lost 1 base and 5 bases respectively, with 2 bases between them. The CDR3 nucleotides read TGTGCCAGCAGTGAAGGGTATGGCTACACCTTC. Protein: CASSEGYGYTF.

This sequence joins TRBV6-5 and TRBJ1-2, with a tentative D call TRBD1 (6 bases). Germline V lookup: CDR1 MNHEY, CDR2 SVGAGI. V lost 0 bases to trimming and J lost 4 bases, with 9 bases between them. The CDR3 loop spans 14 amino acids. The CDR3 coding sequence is TGTGCCAGCAGTTACTCTCAGGGGTCCTATGGCTACACCTTC. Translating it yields CASSYSQGSYGYTF.

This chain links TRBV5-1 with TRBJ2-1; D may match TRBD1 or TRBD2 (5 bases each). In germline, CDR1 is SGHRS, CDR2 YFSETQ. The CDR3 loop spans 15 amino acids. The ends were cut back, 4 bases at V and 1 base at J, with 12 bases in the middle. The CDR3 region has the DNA TGCGCCAGCAGCGCATCGGGACGATCCTACAATGAGCAGTTCTTC. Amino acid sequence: CASSASGRSYNEQFF.

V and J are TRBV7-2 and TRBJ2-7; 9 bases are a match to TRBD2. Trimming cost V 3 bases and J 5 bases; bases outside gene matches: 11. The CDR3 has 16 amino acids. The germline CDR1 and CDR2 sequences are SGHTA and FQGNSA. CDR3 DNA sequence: TGTGCCAGCAGCTTGCGAGCGGGGGGATTATTAGACGAGCAGTACTTC. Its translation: CASSLRAGGLLDEQYF.

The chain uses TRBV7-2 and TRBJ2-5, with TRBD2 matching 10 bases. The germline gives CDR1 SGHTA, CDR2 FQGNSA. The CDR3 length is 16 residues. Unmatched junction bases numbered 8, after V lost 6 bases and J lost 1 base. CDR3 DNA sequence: TGTGCCAGCAGTAACTTAGCGGGGGGTTTCCAAGAGACCCAGTACTTC. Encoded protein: CASSNLAGGFQETQYF.

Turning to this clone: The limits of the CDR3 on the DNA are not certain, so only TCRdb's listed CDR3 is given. The CDR3: CASSKVALGNEKLFF. This chain links TRBV21-1 with TRBJ1-4. TRBV21-1 is designated a pseudogene. Termini included, the CDR3 measures 15 amino acids.

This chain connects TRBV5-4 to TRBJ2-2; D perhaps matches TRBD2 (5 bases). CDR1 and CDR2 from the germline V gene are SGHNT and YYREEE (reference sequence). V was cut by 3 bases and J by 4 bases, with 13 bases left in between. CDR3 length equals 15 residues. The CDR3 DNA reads TGTGCCAGCAGCTCCGGGATAGTGGGCACCGGGGAGCTGTTTTTT. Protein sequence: CASSSGIVGTGELFF.

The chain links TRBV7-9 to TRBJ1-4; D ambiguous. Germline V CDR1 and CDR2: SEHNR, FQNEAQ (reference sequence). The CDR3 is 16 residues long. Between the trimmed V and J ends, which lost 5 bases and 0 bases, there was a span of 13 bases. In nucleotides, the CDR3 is TGTGCCAGCAGCACTGGCTACAGAGCAACTAATGAAAAACTGTTTTTT. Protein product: CASSTGYRATNEKLFF.

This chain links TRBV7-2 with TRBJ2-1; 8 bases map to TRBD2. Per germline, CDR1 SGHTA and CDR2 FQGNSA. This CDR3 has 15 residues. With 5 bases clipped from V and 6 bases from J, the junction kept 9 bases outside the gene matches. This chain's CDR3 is CASSPPAGGVNEQFF. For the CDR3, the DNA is TGTGCCAGCAGCCCCCCGGCGGGGGGCGTCAATGAGCAGTTCTTC.

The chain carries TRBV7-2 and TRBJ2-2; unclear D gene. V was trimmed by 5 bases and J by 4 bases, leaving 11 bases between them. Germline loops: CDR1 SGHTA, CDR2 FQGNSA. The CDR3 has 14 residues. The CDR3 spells CASSPLGLTGELFF. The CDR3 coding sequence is TGTGCCAGCAGCCCCTTAGGGCTCACCGGGGAGCTGTTTTTT.

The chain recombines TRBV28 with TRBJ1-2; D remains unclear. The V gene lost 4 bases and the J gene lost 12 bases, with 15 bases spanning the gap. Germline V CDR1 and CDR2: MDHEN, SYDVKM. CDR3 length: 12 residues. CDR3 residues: CASSSVIGGHTF. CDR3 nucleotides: TGTGCCAGCAGTTCTGTCATCGGAGGCCACACCTTC.

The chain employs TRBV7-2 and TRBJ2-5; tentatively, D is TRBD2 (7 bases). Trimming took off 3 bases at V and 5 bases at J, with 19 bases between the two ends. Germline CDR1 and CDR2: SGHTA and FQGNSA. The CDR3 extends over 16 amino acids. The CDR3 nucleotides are TGTGCCAGCAGCTTCGATTCCCGGGGGGCCTTGGAGACCCAGTACTTC. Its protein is CASSFDSRGALETQYF.

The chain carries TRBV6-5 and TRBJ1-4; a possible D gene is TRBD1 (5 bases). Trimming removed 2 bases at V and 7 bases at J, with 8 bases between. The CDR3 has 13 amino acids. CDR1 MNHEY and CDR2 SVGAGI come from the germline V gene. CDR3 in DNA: TGTGCCAGCAGTTACAGGGGAGGTGAAAAACTGTTTTTT. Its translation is CASSYRGGEKLFF.

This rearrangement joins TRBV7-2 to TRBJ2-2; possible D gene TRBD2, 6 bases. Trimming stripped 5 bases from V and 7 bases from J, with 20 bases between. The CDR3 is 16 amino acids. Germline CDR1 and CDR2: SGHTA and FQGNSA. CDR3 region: CASSLGMLRGGGELFF. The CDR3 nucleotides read TGTGCCAGCAGCCTGGGCATGCTGCGGGGCGGCGGGGAGCTGTTTTTT.

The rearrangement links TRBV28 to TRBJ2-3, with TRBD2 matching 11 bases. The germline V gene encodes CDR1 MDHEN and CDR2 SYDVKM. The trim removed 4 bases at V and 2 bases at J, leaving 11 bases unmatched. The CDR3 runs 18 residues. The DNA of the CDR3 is TGTGCCAGCAGTTCGCCTAGCGGGGGGCCGGTAGTCACAGATACGCAGTATTTT. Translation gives CASSSPSGGPVVTDTQYF.

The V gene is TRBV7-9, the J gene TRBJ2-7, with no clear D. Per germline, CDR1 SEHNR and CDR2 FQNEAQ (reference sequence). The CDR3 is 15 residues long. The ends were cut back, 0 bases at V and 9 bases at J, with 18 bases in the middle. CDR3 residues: CASSLAGPESKGQYF. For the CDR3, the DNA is TGTGCCAGCAGCTTAGCCGGACCGGAGTCAAAGGGGCAGTACTTC.

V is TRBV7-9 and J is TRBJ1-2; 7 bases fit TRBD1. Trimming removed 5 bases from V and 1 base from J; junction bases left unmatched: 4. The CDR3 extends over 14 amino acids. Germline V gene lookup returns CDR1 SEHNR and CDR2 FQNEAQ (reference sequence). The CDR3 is CASSGTVYNYGYTF. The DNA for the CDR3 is TGTGCCAGCAGCGGGACAGTTTATAACTATGGCTACACCTTC.

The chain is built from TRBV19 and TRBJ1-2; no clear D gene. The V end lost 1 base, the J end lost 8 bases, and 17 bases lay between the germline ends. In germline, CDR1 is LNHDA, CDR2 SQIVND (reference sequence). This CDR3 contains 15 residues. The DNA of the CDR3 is TGTGCCAGTAGTATAGGGTCGTGGACCGGGAACGGCTACACCTTC. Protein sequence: CASSIGSWTGNGYTF.

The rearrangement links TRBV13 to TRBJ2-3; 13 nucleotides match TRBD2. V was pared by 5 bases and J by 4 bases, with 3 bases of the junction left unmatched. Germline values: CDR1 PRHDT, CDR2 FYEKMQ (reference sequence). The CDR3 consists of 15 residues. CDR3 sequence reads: CASSPGTSGADTQYF. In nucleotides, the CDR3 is TGTGCCAGCAGCCCTGGGACTAGCGGGGCAGATACGCAGTATTTT. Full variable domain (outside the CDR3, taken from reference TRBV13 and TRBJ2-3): AAGVIQSPRHLIKEKRETATLKCYPIPRHDTVYWYQQGPGQDPQFLISFYEKMQSDKGSIPDRFSAQQFSDYHSELNMSSLELGDSALYFCASSPGTSGADTQYFGPGTRLTVL.

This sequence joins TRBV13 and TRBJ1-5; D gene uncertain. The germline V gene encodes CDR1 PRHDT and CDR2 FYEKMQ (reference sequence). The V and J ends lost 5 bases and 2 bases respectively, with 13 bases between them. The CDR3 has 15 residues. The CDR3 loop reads CASSQRGLRNQPQHF. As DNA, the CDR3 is TGTGCCAGCAGCCAGAGAGGGTTGCGCAATCAGCCCCAGCATTTT.

Here the CDR3 reads CASSGTGDYGYTF. CDR3 nucleotides: TGCGCCAGCAGTGGGACAGGGGACTATGGCTACACCTTC. This rearrangement joins TRBV10-2 to TRBJ1-2; 9 nucleotides line up with TRBD1. The CDR3 loop spans 13 amino acids. V trimming: 4 bases; J trimming: 3 bases; junction bases outside the gene matches: 0. Germline V gives CDR1 WSHSY, CDR2 SAAADI.

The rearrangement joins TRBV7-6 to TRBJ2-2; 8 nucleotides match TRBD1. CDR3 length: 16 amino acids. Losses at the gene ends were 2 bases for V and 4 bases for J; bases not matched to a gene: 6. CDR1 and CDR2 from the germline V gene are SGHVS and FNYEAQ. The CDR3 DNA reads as TGTGCCAGCAGCTTAAAGCAGGGGGCGGGCACCGGGGAGCTGTTTTTT. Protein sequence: CASSLKQGAGTGELFF. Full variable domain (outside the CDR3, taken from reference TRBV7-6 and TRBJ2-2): GAGVSQSPRYKVTKRGQDVALRCDPISGHVSLYWYRQALGQGPEFLTYFNYEAQQDKSGLPNDRFSAERPEGSISTLTIQRTEQRDSAMYRCASSLKQGAGTGELFFGEGSRLTVL.

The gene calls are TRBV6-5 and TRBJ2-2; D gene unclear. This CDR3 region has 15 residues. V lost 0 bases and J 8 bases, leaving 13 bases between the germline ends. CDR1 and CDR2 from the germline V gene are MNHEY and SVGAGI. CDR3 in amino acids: CASSYSPVDGGELFF. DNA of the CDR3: TGTGCCAGCAGTTACTCCCCGGTGGATGGGGGGGAGCTGTTTTTT.

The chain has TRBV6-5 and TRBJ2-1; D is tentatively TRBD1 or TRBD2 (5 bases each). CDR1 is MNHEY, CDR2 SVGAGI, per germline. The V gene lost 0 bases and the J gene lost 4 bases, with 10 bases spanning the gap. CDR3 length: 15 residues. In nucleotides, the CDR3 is TGTGCCAGCAGTTACTCCGGGGCCTCTTACAATGAGCAGTTCTTC. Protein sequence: CASSYSGASYNEQFF.

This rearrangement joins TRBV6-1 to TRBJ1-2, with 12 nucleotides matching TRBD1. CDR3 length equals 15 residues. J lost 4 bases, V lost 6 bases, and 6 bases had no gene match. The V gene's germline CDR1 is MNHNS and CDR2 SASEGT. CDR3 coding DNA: TGTGCCAGCAGGACGGGACAGGGGGCTGTCTATGGCTACACCTTC. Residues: CASRTGQGAVYGYTF.

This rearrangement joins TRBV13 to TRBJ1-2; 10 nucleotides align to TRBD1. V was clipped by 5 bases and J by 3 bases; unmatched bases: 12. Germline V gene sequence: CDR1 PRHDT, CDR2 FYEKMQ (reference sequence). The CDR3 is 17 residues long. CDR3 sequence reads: CASSPRLPGQGYYGYTF. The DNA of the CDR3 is TGTGCCAGCAGCCCCCGCCTGCCGGGACAGGGGTACTATGGCTACACCTTC.

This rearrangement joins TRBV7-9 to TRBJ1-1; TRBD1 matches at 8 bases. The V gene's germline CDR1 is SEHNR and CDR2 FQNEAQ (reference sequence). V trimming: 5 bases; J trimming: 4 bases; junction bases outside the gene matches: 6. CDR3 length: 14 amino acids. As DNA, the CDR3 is TGTGCCAGCAGCATCAGGGGGCAGAGCACTGAAGCTTTCTTT. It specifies CASSIRGQSTEAFF.

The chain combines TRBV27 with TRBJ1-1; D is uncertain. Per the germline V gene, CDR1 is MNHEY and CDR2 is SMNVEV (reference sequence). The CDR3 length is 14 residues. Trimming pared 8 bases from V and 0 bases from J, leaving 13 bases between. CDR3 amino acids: CASRYGLLNTEAFF. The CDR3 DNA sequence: TGTGCCAGCCGATACGGACTGTTGAACACTGAAGCTTTCTTT.